This T cell receptor (beta chain) was captured in a study of T cell repertoires in cytomegalovirus infection (dated 2019 in TCRdb). Describing the broader study: Alongside well-studied HLA-B-restricted epitopes, the peptide stimulations were aimed at recently identified HLA-C-restricted CMV epitopes, whose presentation resists viral immunomodulation. The HLA type of each donor mattered for the analysis, because public TCR beta signatures pointed to carriage of CMV infection along with the matching HLA type. General conclusions and limits of the study: Cumulative frequency of public TCR beta family members discriminated carriers of CMV infection plus the relevant HLA type in this cohort and an independent approximately 350-donor cohort. The ex vivo response was dominated by HLA-C-restricted CMV-specific TCR beta clonotypes, and the single most frequent clonotype in two of eight donors was supplied by these HLA-C-restricted clonotypes.

As for this clonotype: Its recognized antigen is unknown. No per-base quality is available; no much larger clone lies one base away.

The treatment or condition label here, explained by the study, means: in vitro stimulation with specific CMV peptide epitopes to enrich CMV-specific T cells. TCRdb shows the sequencer as Illumina HiSeq 1500. TCRdb cleaned the public reads at Q25 with fastp, built clones with MiXCR and kept in-frame beta chains. Rows are unified per CDR3 protein, each entry keeping the most common DNA and genes. In this sample the table shows around 900,000 distinct CDR3 sequences, around 29% of which occur a single time. Over 12% of the sample is in the top ten clones. V loses 6 bases, J loses 0 bases, and the germline ends lie 9 bases apart. The cysteine opens and the phenylalanine closes a CDR3 of 14 amino acids. The kept DNA is CDR3 alone, 42 bases in frame from the first base. The germline V gene (reference sequence) supplies CDR1 LNHDA and CDR2 SQIVND.

The V and J genes are TRBV19 and TRBJ2-1; no D gene call is confident. This specimen was cultured CD8+ T cells from PBMCs, taken from culture after CMV antigen stimulation. This clonotype originated in a human donor in good health (CMV status not recorded). Some clones in this sample may be carry-over from other donors' samples. The base sequence is TGTGCCAGTAGCATCGACAACTCCTACAATGAGCAGTTCTTC. Translated, it reads CASSIDNSYNEQFF.